The clone carrying this T cell receptor beta chain was seen only once. Its antigen is unidentified. Sequencing was performed with immunoSEQ multiplex PCR; in TCRdb, only in-frame clones are kept and a portion is missing. The top ten clones hold around 30% of a sample with about 17,000 clones, approximately 83% of them seen once. The CDR3 totals 15 residues. V lost 6 bases to trimming and J lost 6 bases; unmatched junction nucleotides: 11. The germline V gene encodes CDR1 MRHNA and CDR2 SNTAGT. This entry belongs to a study of EBV T-cell therapy then PD-1 blockade in nasopharyngeal carcinoma. Treatment here: AdE1-LMPpoly-expanded autologous EBV-specific T-cell therapy followed by anti-PD-1 nivolumab.

This TCR derives from a man aged 35 to 55 with nasopharyngeal carcinoma. V usage is TRBV6-4 and J usage is TRBJ1-5; 7 bases match TRBD1. The source material was CD8+ T cells from blood, sampled at day 0 from a patient whose treatment included autologous EBV-specific T cells and nivolumab. The CDR3 sequence: CASSENPGQSQPQHF. DNA of the CDR3: TGTGCCAGCAGCGAGAACCCGGGACAGTCTCAGCCCCAGCATTTT.